Reported below is one T cell receptor (beta chain). Its antigen is as yet unknown. Primers used in a second PCR of roughly 6 to 11 cycles were a sample-barcoded 5' primer and a J-beta primer mix. One entry per CDR3 protein results from TCRdb running MiXCR on the 5' RACE reads. Here the sample spans around 1.5 million distinct CDR3 sequences, approximately 59% being singletons. This sample is drawn from a study of blood T cells in healthy people across ages. Broader study findings: Expanded clonotype changes were possibly confounded by unknown donor CMV status.

The germline gives CDR1 SGHVS, CDR2 FQNEAQ. The V end lost 5 bases, the J end lost 2 bases, and 17 bases lay between the germline ends. This CDR3 is 16 amino acids long. The genes are TRBV7-8 and TRBJ2-3; D is ambiguous. Sequencing used blood. This receptor was obtained from a man aged 18-30 years in good health. CDR3 sequence reads: CASSPLLSSFTDTQYF. CDR3 nucleotides: TGTGCCAGCAGCCCGTTGTTAAGTAGCTTCACAGATACGCAGTATTTT.